These 5 T cell receptor beta chains were all obtained from the same sample, sequenced in a study of blood T cells in healthy people across ages. Alongside a J-beta primer mix, a sample-barcoded 5' primer served in a second PCR lasting about 7 to 12 cycles. TCRdb reprocessed the 5' RACE reads with MiXCR, giving one entry per CDR3 protein. The repertoire has over a million distinct CDR3 sequences, almost 60% of them found once; the top ten carry 5% to 7%. The sequenced material came from blood. All receptors come from a man aged 18 to 29 in good health.

This chain connects TRBV6-2 or TRBV6-3 to TRBJ2-3; tentative D call: TRBD2 (6 bases). The V end was cut by 2 bases, the J end by 2 bases, with 11 bases between. CDR1 is MNHEY, CDR2 SVGEGT, per germline. The CDR3 has 15 residues. In DNA, the CDR3 is TGTGCCAGCAGTTACGGCGGGATCCTCACAGATACGCAGTATTTT. It specifies CASSYGGILTDTQYF.

This chain connects TRBV7-2 to TRBJ2-1; D possibly corresponds to TRBD1 (5 bases). V was pared by 1 base and J by 2 bases, with 12 bases between. This CDR3 comprises 16 residues. Per the germline V gene, CDR1 is SGHTA and CDR2 is FQGNSA. The CDR3 region has the DNA TGTGCCAGCAGCTTAGACCCAGGGCTTACCTACAATGAGCAGTTCTTC. This sequence encodes CASSLDPGLTYNEQFF.

In its sample, this clonotype was seen a few times. The genes are TRBV7-2 and TRBJ2-3; 13 bases align to TRBD2. V lost 5 bases, J lost 6 bases, and 8 bases stayed unmatched. Germline CDR1 SGHTA, CDR2 FQGNSA. This CDR3 region has 16 residues. This CDR3 reads CASSTRTSGGVDTQYF. DNA of the CDR3: TGTGCCAGCAGCACGCGGACTAGCGGGGGCGTCGATACGCAGTATTTT.

The rearrangement joins TRBV7-9 to TRBJ2-7; the match to TRBD1 covers 7 bases. Germline V CDR1 and CDR2: SEHNR, FQNEAQ (reference sequence). The CDR3 has 15 amino acids. V gave up 3 bases and J gave up 3 bases; unmatched junction bases: 8. CDR3 sequence (DNA): TGTGCCAGCAGCTTTCTCACAGGGGTCAACTACGAGCAGTACTTC. This gives the protein CASSFLTGVNYEQYF.

The rearrangement joins TRBV7-9 to TRBJ2-1; tentatively, D is TRBD2 (5 bases). Trimming stripped 5 bases from V and 12 bases from J, with 17 bases between. The V gene's germline CDR1 is SEHNR and CDR2 FQNEAQ (reference sequence). The CDR3 runs to 13 residues. Here the CDR3 reads CASSALTRWGQFF. The DNA of the CDR3 is TGTGCCAGCAGCGCTCTAACTAGGTGGGGGCAGTTCTTC.